Listed below are T cell receptor beta chains from one sample, sequenced in a study of blood T cell repertoires in COVID-19. The table came from immunoSEQ multiplex PCR; TCRdb's copy has only in-frame clones and leaves some out. The sample contains around 190,000 clones, about 85% of which appear only once. The sequenced sample consisted of peripheral blood. The receptors derive from a woman of 80 years or more with acute or convalescent COVID-19. Both conserved end residues are part of each CDR3. Each record gives: clone size, V gene, D gene, J gene, CDR3 protein, CDR3 DNA. A D gene is named only where the DNA matches it firmly. The listing skips clone size in some rows; elsewhere it reads once, few, many or a size class.

clone_size: -; v_call: TRBV6-1; d_call: TRBD2; j_call: TRBJ2-3; cdr3_aa: CASRPGGVLDTQYF; cdr3_nt: TGTGCCAGCAGACCCGGGGGGGTTTTAGATACGCAGTATTTT
clone_size: -; v_call: TRBV14; d_call: -; j_call: TRBJ1-3; cdr3_aa: CASSLLPTGTGNTIYF; cdr3_nt: TGTGCCAGCAGCCTCCTCCCAACAGGGACTGGAAACACCATATATTTT
clone_size: -; v_call: TRBV6-4; d_call: TRBD1; j_call: TRBJ2-3; cdr3_aa: CASSGGEKTDTQYF; cdr3_nt: TGTGCCAGCTCAGGGGGAGAGAAGACAGATACGCAGTATTTT
clone_size: -; v_call: TRBV10-3; d_call: -; j_call: TRBJ1-5; cdr3_aa: CAISEAGGQPQHF; cdr3_nt: TGTGCCATCAGTGAGGCGGGAGGTCAGCCCCAGCATTTT
clone_size: medium-sized; v_call: TRBV27; d_call: TRBD1; j_call: TRBJ1-5; cdr3_aa: CASSLWATGPQPQHF; cdr3_nt: TGTGCCAGCAGTTTATGGGCGACAGGGCCACAGCCCCAGCATTTT
clone_size: -; v_call: TRBV18; d_call: TRBD1; j_call: TRBJ2-2; cdr3_aa: CASHGGQGSGELFF; cdr3_nt: TGTGCCAGCCACGGGGGACAGGGTTCCGGGGAGCTGTTTTTT
clone_size: -; v_call: TRBV11-2; d_call: -; j_call: TRBJ2-3; cdr3_aa: CASSFSPDTQYF; cdr3_nt: TGTGCCAGCAGCTTTTCCCCGGATACGCAGTATTTT
clone_size: many; v_call: TRBV9; d_call: TRBD2; j_call: TRBJ2-1; cdr3_aa: CASSRRLAGEYNEQFF; cdr3_nt: TGTGCCAGCAGCCGTAGACTAGCGGGAGAGTACAATGAGCAGTTCTTC
clone_size: -; v_call: TRBV7-3; d_call: -; j_call: TRBJ2-6; cdr3_aa: CASSFSGANVLTF; cdr3_nt: TGTGCCAGCAGCTTCTCCGGGGCCAACGTCCTGACTTTC
clone_size: -; v_call: TRBV20-1; d_call: TRBD1; j_call: TRBJ1-5; cdr3_aa: CSASGTGGTQPQHF; cdr3_nt: TGCAGTGCTAGTGGGACAGGGGGCACTCAGCCCCAGCATTTT
clone_size: -; v_call: TRBV5-1; d_call: TRBD2; j_call: TRBJ2-7; cdr3_aa: CASSLRLAGGSEQYF; cdr3_nt: TGCGCCAGCAGCTTGCGGCTAGCGGGAGGGAGCGAGCAGTACTTC
clone_size: -; v_call: TRBV28; d_call: -; j_call: TRBJ2-3; cdr3_aa: CASSSYRTDTQYF; cdr3_nt: TGTGCCAGCAGTTCCTACAGGACAGATACGCAGTATTTT
clone_size: -; v_call: TRBV7-3; d_call: TRBD2; j_call: TRBJ2-3; cdr3_aa: CASSLTWASGLDTQYF; cdr3_nt: TGTGCCAGCAGCTTAACGTGGGCTAGCGGGTTGGATACGCAGTATTTT
clone_size: -; v_call: TRBV5-1; d_call: -; j_call: TRBJ2-7; cdr3_aa: CASSPGGVSSYEQYF; cdr3_nt: TGCGCCAGCAGCCCTGGAGGGGTCTCCTCCTACGAGCAGTACTTC
clone_size: few; v_call: TRBV6-2/TRBV6-3; d_call: TRBD1; j_call: TRBJ1-2; cdr3_aa: CASSYDRTGKNYGYTF; cdr3_nt: TGTGCCAGCAGTTATGATAGGACAGGGAAGAACTATGGCTACACCTTC
clone_size: -; v_call: TRBV5-8; d_call: -; j_call: TRBJ1-2; cdr3_aa: CASSLGGAPDYGYTF; cdr3_nt: TGTGCCAGCAGCTTGGGCGGCGCCCCCGACTATGGCTACACCTTC
clone_size: -; v_call: TRBV6-4; d_call: TRBD1; j_call: TRBJ2-2; cdr3_aa: CASSTSGTGTGELFF; cdr3_nt: TGTGCCAGCAGTACCTCCGGGACAGGGACCGGGGAGCTGTTTTTT
clone_size: -; v_call: TRBV6-1; d_call: -; j_call: TRBJ1-6; cdr3_aa: CASSDSEINYNSPLHF; cdr3_nt: TGTGCCAGCAGTGACAGCGAGATCAACTATAATTCACCCCTCCACTTT
clone_size: -; v_call: TRBV27; d_call: -; j_call: TRBJ1-5; cdr3_aa: CASSWAGWQPQHF; cdr3_nt: TGTGCCAGCAGTTGGGCAGGTTGGCAGCCCCAGCATTTT
clone_size: -; v_call: TRBV28; d_call: -; j_call: TRBJ1-2; cdr3_aa: CAITGPGHETNYGYTF; cdr3_nt: TGTGCCATTACTGGGCCGGGACACGAAACTAACTATGGCTACACCTTC
clone_size: -; v_call: TRBV7-9; d_call: -; j_call: TRBJ1-1; cdr3_aa: CASSLGIGGVAEAFF; cdr3_nt: TGTGCCAGCAGCTTAGGGATAGGAGGGGTTGCTGAAGCTTTCTTT
clone_size: -; v_call: TRBV24-1; d_call: -; j_call: TRBJ2-3; cdr3_aa: CATSDSPAIDTQYF; cdr3_nt: TGTGCCACCAGTGATTCCCCAGCGATAGATACGCAGTATTTT
clone_size: -; v_call: TRBV5-1; d_call: TRBD2; j_call: TRBJ2-1; cdr3_aa: CASSLGLAGYNEQFF; cdr3_nt: TGCGCCAGCAGCTTGGGACTAGCGGGCTACAATGAGCAGTTCTTC
clone_size: -; v_call: TRBV6-5; d_call: TRBD1; j_call: TRBJ1-6; cdr3_aa: CASSYSGQGNSPLHF; cdr3_nt: TGTGCCAGCAGTTACTCCGGACAGGGAAATTCACCCCTCCACTTT
clone_size: -; v_call: TRBV10-1; d_call: -; j_call: TRBJ2-5; cdr3_aa: CASSRHHQETQYF; cdr3_nt: TGCGCCAGCAGCCGACACCACCAAGAGACCCAGTACTTC
clone_size: few; v_call: TRBV2; d_call: TRBD1; j_call: TRBJ1-2; cdr3_aa: CASSDTGGFYGYTF; cdr3_nt: TGTGCCAGCAGTGACACAGGGGGATTCTATGGCTACACCTTC
clone_size: few; v_call: TRBV7-2; d_call: -; j_call: TRBJ2-7; cdr3_aa: CASSFLRYEQYF; cdr3_nt: TGTGCCAGCAGTTTTCTCCGTTACGAGCAGTACTTC
clone_size: -; v_call: TRBV5-1; d_call: TRBD2; j_call: TRBJ2-1; cdr3_aa: CASSSLAVSYNEQFF; cdr3_nt: TGCGCCAGCAGTTCACTAGCGGTCTCCTACAATGAGCAGTTCTTC
clone_size: -; v_call: TRBV30; d_call: -; j_call: TRBJ2-5; cdr3_aa: CAWSVRRGLKETQYF; cdr3_nt: TGTGCCTGGAGTGTACGGAGGGGTTTAAAAGAGACCCAGTACTTC
clone_size: -; v_call: TRBV29-1; d_call: -; j_call: TRBJ2-5; cdr3_aa: CSVAPREETQYF; cdr3_nt: TGCAGCGTTGCCCCCCGGGAAGAGACCCAGTACTTC
clone_size: -; v_call: TRBV28; d_call: TRBD1; j_call: TRBJ2-7; cdr3_aa: CASSLGQGGSEQYF; cdr3_nt: TGTGCCAGCAGCCTGGGACAGGGAGGTTCCGAGCAGTACTTC
clone_size: -; v_call: TRBV12-1; d_call: -; j_call: TRBJ2-7; cdr3_aa: CASSFAGTQAYEQYF; cdr3_nt: TGTGCCAGCAGCTTTGCCGGGACTCAAGCCTACGAGCAGTACTTC